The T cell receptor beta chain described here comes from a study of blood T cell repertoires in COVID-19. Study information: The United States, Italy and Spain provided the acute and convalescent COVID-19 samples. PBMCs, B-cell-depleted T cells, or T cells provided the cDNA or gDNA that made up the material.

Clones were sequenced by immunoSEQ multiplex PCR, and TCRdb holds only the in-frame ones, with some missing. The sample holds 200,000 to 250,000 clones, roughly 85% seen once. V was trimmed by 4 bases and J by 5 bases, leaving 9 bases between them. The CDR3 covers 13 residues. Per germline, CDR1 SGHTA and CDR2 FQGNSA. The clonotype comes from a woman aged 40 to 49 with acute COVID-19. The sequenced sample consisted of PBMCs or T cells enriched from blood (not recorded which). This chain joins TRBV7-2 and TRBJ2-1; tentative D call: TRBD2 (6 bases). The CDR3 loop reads CASSWGGDNEQFF. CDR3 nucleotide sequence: TGTGCCAGCAGCTGGGGCGGGGACAATGAGCAGTTCTTC.